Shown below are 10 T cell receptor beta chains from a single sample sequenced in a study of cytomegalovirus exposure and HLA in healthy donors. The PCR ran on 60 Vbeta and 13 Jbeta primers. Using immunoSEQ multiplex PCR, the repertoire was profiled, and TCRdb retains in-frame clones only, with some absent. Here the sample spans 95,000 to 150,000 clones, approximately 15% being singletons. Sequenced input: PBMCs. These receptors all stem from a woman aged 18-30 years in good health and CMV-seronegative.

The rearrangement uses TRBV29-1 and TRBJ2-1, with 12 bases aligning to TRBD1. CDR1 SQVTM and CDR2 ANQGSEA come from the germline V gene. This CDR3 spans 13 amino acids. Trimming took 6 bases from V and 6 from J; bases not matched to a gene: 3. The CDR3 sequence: CSVGTGGLNEQFF. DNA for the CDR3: TGCAGCGTGGGGACAGGGGGCCTCAATGAGCAGTTCTTC.

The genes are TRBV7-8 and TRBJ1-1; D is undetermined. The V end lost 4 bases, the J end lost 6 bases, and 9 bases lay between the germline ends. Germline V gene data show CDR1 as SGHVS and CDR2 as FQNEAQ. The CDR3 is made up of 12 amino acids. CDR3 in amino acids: CASSSLHSEAFF. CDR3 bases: TGTGCCAGCAGCTCACTCCATTCTGAAGCTTTCTTT.

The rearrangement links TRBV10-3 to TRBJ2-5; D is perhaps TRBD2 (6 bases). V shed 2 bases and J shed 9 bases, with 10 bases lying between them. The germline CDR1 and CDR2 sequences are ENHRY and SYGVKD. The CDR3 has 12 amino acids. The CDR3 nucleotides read TGTGCCATCAGTGAGCCCTGGGGGGCCCAGTACTTC. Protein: CAISEPWGAQYF.

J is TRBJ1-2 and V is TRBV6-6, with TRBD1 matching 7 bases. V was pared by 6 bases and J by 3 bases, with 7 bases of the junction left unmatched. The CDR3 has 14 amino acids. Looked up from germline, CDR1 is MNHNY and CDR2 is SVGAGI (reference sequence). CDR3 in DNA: TGTGCCAGCAGCCCTACAGGGGAATACTATGGCTACACCTTC. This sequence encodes CASSPTGEYYGYTF.

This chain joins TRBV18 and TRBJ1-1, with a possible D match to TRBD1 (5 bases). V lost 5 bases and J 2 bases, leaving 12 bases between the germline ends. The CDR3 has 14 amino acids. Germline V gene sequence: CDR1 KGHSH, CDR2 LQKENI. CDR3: CASSATTVNTEAFF. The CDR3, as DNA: TGTGCCAGCTCAGCGACGACAGTTAACACTGAAGCTTTCTTT.

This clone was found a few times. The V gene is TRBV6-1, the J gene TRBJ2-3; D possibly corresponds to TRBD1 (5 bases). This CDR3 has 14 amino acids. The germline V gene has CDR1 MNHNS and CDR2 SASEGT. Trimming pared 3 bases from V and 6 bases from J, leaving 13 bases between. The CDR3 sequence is CASSDPGRVDTQYF. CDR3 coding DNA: TGTGCCAGCAGTGACCCGGGCAGGGTGGATACGCAGTATTTT.

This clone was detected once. For the CDR3, the DNA is TGTGCCAGCAGCTTAACAGGGGGTGGCGAGCAGTACTTC. This translates into CASSLTGGGEQYF. The J gene is TRBJ2-7, the V gene TRBV7-2; 8 bases map to TRBD1. This CDR3 has 13 residues. V was clipped by 2 bases and J by 6 bases; unmatched bases: 3. Germline loops: CDR1 SGHTA, CDR2 FQGNSA.

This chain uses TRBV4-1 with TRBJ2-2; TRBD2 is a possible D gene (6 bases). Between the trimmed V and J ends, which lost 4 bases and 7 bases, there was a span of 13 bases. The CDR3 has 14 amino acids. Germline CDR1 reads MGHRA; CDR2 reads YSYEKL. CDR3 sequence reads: CASSLRGSLGELFF. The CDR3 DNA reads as TGCGCCAGCAGCCTTCGGGGGTCCCTCGGGGAGCTGTTTTTT.

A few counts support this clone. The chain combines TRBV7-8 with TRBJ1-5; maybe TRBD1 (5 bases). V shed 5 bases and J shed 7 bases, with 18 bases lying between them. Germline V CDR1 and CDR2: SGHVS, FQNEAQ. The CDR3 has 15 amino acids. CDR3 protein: CASSPRTPADQPQHF. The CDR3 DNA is TGTGCCAGCAGCCCCCGGACACCCGCTGACCAGCCCCAGCATTTT.

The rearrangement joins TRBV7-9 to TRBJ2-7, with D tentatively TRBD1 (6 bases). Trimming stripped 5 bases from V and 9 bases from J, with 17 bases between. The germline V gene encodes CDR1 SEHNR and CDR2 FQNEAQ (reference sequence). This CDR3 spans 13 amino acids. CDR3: CASSGQISTGQYF. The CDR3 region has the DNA TGTGCCAGCAGCGGACAGATCTCTACGGGGCAGTACTTC.